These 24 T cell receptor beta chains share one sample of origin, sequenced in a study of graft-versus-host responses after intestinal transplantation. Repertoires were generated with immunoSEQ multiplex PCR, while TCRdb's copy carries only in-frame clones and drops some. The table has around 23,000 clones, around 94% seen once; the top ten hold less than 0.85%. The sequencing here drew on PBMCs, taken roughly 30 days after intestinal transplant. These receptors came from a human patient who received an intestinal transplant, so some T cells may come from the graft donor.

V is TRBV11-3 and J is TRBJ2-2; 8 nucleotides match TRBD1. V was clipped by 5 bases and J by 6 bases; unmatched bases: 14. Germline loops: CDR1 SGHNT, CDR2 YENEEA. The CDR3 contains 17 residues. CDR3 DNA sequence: TGTGCCAGCAGCACCTACAGGGGGAGGCCGGGGGCCGGGGAGCTGTTTTTT. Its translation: CASSTYRGRPGAGELFF.

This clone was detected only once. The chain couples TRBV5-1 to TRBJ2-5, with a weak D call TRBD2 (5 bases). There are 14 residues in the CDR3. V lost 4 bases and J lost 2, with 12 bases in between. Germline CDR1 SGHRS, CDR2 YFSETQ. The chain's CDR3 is CASSPFTGQETQYF. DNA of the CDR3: TGCGCCAGCAGCCCTTTTACGGGACAAGAGACCCAGTACTTC.

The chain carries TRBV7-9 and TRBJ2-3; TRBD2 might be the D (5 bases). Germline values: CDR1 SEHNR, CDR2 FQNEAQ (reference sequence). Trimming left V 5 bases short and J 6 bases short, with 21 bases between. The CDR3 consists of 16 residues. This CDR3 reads CASSPPNSGNKDTQYF. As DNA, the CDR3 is TGTGCCAGCAGCCCCCCCAACTCGGGAAACAAGGATACGCAGTATTTT.

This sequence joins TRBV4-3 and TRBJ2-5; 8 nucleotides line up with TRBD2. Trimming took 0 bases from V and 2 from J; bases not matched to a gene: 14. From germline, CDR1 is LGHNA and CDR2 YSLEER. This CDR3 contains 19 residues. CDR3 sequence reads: CASSQDLTGAAGGQETQYF. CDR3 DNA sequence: TGCGCCAGCAGCCAAGATTTGACGGGCGCGGCGGGGGGACAAGAGACCCAGTACTTC.

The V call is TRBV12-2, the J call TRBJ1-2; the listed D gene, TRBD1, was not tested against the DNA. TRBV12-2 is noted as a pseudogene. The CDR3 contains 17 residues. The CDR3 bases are TGTGCAAGTCGCCAGGAAGGGGCTCCACGAAAGACCTATGGCTACACCTTC. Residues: CASRQEGAPRKTYGYTF.

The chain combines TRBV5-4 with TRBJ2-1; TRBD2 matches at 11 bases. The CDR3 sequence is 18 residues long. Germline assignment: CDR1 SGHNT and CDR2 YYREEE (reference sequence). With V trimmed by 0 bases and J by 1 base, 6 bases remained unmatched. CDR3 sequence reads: CASSLGSSGRTSYNEQFF. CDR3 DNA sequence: TGTGCCAGCAGCTTGGGGTCTAGCGGGAGGACATCCTACAATGAGCAGTTCTTC.

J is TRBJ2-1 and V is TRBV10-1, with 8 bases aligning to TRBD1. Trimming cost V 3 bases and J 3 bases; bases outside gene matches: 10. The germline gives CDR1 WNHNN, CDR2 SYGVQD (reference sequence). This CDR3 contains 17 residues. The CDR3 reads CASSDPGTGNLYNEQFF. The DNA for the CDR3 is TGCGCCAGCAGTGATCCAGGGACAGGTAACCTCTACAATGAGCAGTTCTTC.

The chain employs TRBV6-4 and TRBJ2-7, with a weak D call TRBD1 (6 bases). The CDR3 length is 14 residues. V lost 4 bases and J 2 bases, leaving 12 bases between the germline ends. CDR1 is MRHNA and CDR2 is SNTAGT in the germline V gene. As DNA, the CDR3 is TGTGCCAGCAGTGCAGGGGCGGGTGCCTACGAGCAGTACTTC. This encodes CASSAGAGAYEQYF.

As DNA, the CDR3 is TGTGCCAGCAGCTACGGGGGGGTTGGCGGTGGCTACACCTTC. This encodes CASSYGGVGGGYTF. This rearrangement joins TRBV11-2 to TRBJ1-2; maybe TRBD1 (5 bases). Germline V CDR1 and CDR2: SGHAT, FQNNGV. V lost 4 bases and J lost 7, with 16 bases in between. The CDR3 is made up of 14 amino acids.

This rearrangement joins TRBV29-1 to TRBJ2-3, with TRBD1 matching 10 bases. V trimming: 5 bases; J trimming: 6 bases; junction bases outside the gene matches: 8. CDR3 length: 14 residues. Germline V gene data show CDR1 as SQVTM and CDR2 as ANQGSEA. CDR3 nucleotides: TGCAGCGTTTCGGGACAGGGGAATGGGGATACGCAGTATTTT. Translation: CSVSGQGNGDTQYF.

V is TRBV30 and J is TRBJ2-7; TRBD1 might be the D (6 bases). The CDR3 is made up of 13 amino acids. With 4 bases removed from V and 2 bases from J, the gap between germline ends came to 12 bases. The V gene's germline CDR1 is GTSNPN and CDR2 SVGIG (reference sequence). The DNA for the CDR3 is TGTGCCTGGACCAGACAGGAGACCTACGAGCAGTACTTC. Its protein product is CAWTRQETYEQYF.

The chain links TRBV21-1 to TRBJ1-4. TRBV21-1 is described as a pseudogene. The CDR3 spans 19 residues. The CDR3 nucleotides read TGTGCCAGCAGCCTAGAGCCCGTAGAGAGGGGGGGAAATAATGAAAAACTGTTTTTT. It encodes CASSLEPVERGGNNEKLFF.

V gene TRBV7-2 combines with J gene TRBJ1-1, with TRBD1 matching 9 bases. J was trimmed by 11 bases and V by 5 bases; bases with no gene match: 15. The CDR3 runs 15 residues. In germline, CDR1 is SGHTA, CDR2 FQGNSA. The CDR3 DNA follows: TGTGCCAGCAGCCTCTGGCGGGACAGGGATTTTCGGGCTTTCTTT. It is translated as CASSLWRDRDFRAFF.

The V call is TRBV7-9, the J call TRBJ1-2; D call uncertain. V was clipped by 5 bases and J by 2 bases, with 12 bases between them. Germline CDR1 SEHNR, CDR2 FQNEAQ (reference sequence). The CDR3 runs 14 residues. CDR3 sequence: CASSPTPDNYGYTF. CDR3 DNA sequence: TGTGCCAGCAGCCCCACCCCTGACAACTATGGCTACACCTTC.

CDR3 residues: CSVRTGANYGYTF. CDR3 DNA sequence: TGCAGCGTTCGGACAGGGGCTAACTATGGCTACACCTTC. V gene TRBV29-1 combines with J gene TRBJ1-2; 9 bases align to TRBD1. Per germline, CDR1 SQVTM and CDR2 ANQGSEA. Trimming took 5 bases from V and 0 from J; bases not matched to a gene: 1. CDR3 length equals 13 residues.

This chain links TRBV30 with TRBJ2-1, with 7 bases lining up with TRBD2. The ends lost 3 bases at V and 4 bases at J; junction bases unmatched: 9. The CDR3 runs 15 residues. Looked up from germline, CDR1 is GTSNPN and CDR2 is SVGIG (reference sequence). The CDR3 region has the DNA TGTGCCTGGAGCCTGGGGAGGGCCTCATACAATGAGCAGTTCTTC. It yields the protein CAWSLGRASYNEQFF. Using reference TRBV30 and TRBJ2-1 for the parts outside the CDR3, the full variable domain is SQTIHQWPATLVQPVGSPLSLECTVEGTSNPNLYWYRQAAGRGLQLLFYSVGIGQISSEVPQNLSASRPQDRQFILSSKKLLLSDSGFYLCAWSLGRASYNEQFFGPGTRLTVL.

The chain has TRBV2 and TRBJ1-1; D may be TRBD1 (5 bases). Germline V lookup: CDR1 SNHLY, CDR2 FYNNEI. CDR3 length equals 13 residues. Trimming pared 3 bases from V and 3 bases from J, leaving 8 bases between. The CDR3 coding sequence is TGTGCCAGCAGTGACTTAGGGGACACTGAAGCTTTCTTT. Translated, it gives CASSDLGDTEAFF.

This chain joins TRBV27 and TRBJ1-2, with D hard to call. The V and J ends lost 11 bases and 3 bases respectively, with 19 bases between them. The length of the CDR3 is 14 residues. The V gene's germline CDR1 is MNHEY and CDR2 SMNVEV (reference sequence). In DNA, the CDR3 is TGTGCCGCGGGAACCCCCAAGGCTGACTATGGCTACACCTTC. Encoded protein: CAAGTPKADYGYTF.

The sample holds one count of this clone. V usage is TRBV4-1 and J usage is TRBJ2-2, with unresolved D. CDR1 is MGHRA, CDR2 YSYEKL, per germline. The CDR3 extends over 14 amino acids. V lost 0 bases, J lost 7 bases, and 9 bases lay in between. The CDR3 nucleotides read TGCGCCAGCAGCCAAGATCGGGCGTACGGGGAGCTGTTTTTT. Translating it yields CASSQDRAYGELFF.

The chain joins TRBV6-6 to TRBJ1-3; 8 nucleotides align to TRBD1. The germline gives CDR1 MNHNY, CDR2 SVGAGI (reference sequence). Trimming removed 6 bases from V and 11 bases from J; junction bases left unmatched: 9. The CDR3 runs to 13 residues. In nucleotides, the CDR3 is TGTGCCAGCAGCCCCAGGGGGCCTTTCTCCATATATTTT. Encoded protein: CASSPRGPFSIYF.

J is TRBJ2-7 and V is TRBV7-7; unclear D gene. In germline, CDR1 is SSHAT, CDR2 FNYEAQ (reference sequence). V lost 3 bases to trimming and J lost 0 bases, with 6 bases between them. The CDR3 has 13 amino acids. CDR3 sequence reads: CASSLTSSYEQYF. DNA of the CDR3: TGTGCCAGCAGCTTGACCAGCTCCTACGAGCAGTACTTC.

This chain's CDR3 is CASSPHPGQPSYEQYF. CDR3 sequence (DNA): TGTGCCAGCAGCCCCCACCCGGGACAGCCGTCCTACGAGCAGTACTTC. V usage is TRBV9 and J usage is TRBJ2-7; TRBD1 agrees at 7 bases. This CDR3 has 16 amino acids. The J segment lost 1 base and the V segment lost 4 bases, leaving 11 bases of the junction unmatched. Per the germline V gene, CDR1 is SGDLS and CDR2 is YYNGEE.

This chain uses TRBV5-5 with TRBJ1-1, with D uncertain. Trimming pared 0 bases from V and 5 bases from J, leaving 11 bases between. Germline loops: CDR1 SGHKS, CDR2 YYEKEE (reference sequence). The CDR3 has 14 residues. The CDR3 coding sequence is TGTGCCAGCAGCTTGGTGCCGGAGAATACTGAAGCTTTCTTT. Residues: CASSLVPENTEAFF.

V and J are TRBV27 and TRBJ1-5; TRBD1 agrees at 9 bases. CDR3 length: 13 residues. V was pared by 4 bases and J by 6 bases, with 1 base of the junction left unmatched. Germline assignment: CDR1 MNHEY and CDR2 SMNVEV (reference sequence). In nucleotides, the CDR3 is TGTGCCAGCAGTTGGGGACAGGGTCAGCCCCAGCATTTT. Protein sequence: CASSWGQGQPQHF.